These T cell receptor beta chains were read from a single sample in a study of blood T cell repertoires in COVID-19. Sequencing used immunoSEQ multiplex PCR; TCRdb keeps in-frame clones, though not all of them. The sample shows about 58,000 clones, around 90% of them seen only once. Sequenced material: peripheral blood. These receptors originate from a man in his sixties with active COVID-19. Each CDR3 is given with its conserved first and last residue. A D gene is named only where the DNA matches it firmly. Only part of the rows carry a size: once, few, many, or a class if the clone is expanded.

>.|.|TRBJ2-5|TRBV10-3
TGTGCCACATGGGACTTCCAAGAGACCCAGTACTTC
CATWDFQETQYF
>.|.|TRBJ2-2|TRBV5-1
TGCGCCAGCAGCTTGGATTCCAGGGCGAACACCGGGGAGCTGTTTTTT
CASSLDSRANTGELFF
>TRBD2|.|TRBJ2-5|TRBV7-2
TGTGCCAGCAGCTTGGGACTAGCGGGGGGACAAGAGACCCAGTACTTC
CASSLGLAGGQETQYF
>.|.|TRBJ1-1|TRBV25-1
TGTGCCAGCAATGGTGACCCGGGAGCTTTCTTT
CASNGDPGAFF
>TRBD2|.|TRBJ2-5|TRBV9
TGTGCCAGCAGCGTACTTGGCGGGAGTAGGGAGACCCAGTACTTC
CASSVLGGSRETQYF
>TRBD1|.|TRBJ2-1|TRBV6-6
TGTGCCAGCAGTTTATCCGGGACAGAGAATAGAAAGCAGTTCTTC
CASSLSGTENRKQFF
>TRBD1|.|TRBJ2-7|TRBV24-1
TGTGCCACCAGTGATGACAGGGGATACGAGCAGTACTTC
CATSDDRGYEQYF
>TRBD1|.|TRBJ1-3|TRBV5-5
TGTGCCAGCACTTGGGACAGCTCTGGAAACACCATATATTTT
CASTWDSSGNTIYF
>.|once|TRBJ2-2|TRBV3-1/TRBV3-2
TGTGCCAGCAGCCAAGGGTCAGTTAGGAGGCAGAGCACCGGGGAGCTGTTTTTT
CASSQGSVRRQSTGELFF
>.|.|TRBJ1-1|TRBV11-3
TGTGCCAGCAGCTTAGATCGGACTGCTGAAGCTTTCTTT
CASSLDRTAEAFF
>.|.|TRBJ2-7|TRBV7-9
TGTGCCAGCAGCTTAGAATTTGAGCGAGACGAGCAGTACTTC
CASSLEFERDEQYF
>.|many|TRBJ1-5|TRBV4-2
TGTGCCAGCAGCCAAGAACGGGGGGCTCAGCCCCAGCATTTT
CASSQERGAQPQHF
>.|.|TRBJ1-2|TRBV24-1
TGTGCCACCAGTGATTTTTCCAGGGACTATGGCTACACCTTC
CATSDFSRDYGYTF
>.|.|TRBJ2-7|TRBV2
TGTGCCAGCAGTGAAGGGTTGGGGAGATACGAGCAGTACTTC
CASSEGLGRYEQYF
>TRBD1|.|TRBJ1-2|TRBV6-1
TGTGCCAGCAGTGAAGCGACGACAGGGGGCATATATGGCTACACCTTC
CASSEATTGGIYGYTF
>TRBD2|once|TRBJ2-1|TRBV7-8
TGTGCCAGCAGCCCTCGGGCGGGAGGAACCTACAATGAGCAGTTCTTC
CASSPRAGGTYNEQFF